This T cell receptor beta chain was observed in a study of blood T cell repertoires in COVID-19. Study at large: Acute and convalescent COVID-19 samples came from the United States, Italy and Spain. PBMCs, B-cell-depleted T cells, or T cells provided the cDNA or gDNA that made up the material.

Trimming took 0 bases from V and 4 from J; bases not matched to a gene: 3. The length of the CDR3 is 14 residues. The germline CDR1 and CDR2 sequences are MNHEY and SVGEGT. Some clones are missing from TCRdb's copy, which holds only in-frame ones; the method was immunoSEQ multiplex PCR. The sample records some 38,000 clones, approximately 80% being singletons. The clonotype comes from a woman aged 65 to 85 with acute or convalescent COVID-19. The material sequenced was peripheral blood. The V call is TRBV6-2 or TRBV6-3, the J call TRBJ2-7; 7 bases are a match to TRBD1. The CDR3 region has the DNA TGTGCCAGCAGTTACTCAGGGGGCGGGTACGAGCAGTACTTC. It yields the protein CASSYSGGGYEQYF.